The clone carrying this T cell receptor (beta chain) was found once. Its antigen is not known. This sample is part of a study of blood T cells in healthy people across ages. Study findings and constraints: Unsorted PBMC input precluded a conclusive naive versus antigen-experienced comparison.

Germline assignment: CDR1 DFQATT and CDR2 SNEGSKA (reference sequence). The CDR3 is 13 residues long. Trimming cost V 2 bases and J 6 bases, with 11 bases left between them. It was with a sample-barcoded 5' primer and a J-beta primer mix that a second PCR of about 7 to 12 cycles was run. TCRdb ran MiXCR on the 5' RACE reads and lists one entry per CDR3 protein. This sample has over 1,500,000 distinct CDR3 sequences, with roughly 50% found just once. The rearrangement joins TRBV20-1 to TRBJ2-1; tentative D call: TRBD2 (6 bases). Sequenced input: blood. The sequence derives from a woman in her 40s in good health. In nucleotides, the CDR3 is TGCAGTGCTAGACGTAAGGGAGGCAATGAGCAGTTCTTC. Protein: CSARRKGGNEQFF.